One sample yielded the 5 T cell receptor beta chains listed below, sequenced in a study of blood T cells in healthy people across ages. Together with a sample-barcoded 5' primer, a J-beta primer mix was included in a second PCR lasting about 6 to 11 cycles. MiXCR, applied by TCRdb to the 5' RACE reads, yields one record per CDR3 protein. Of about a million distinct CDR3 sequences in the sample, about two fifths were seen once. Sequenced material: blood. These receptor sequences come from a man aged 18-30 years in good health.

On this clonotype: One end of the junction varies from germline; a read error may be responsible. J is TRBJ1-2 and V is TRBV7-9; no reliable D call. Germline CDR1 and CDR2: SEHNR and FQNEAQ (reference sequence). CDR3 length equals 17 residues. The CDR3, as DNA: TGTGCCAACAGCTTAGTATTAGGGCAGAAGACTAACTATGGCTACACCTTC. This sequence encodes CANSLVLGQKTNYGYTF.

This clonotype was seen only once. At one of its ends the junction is not consistent with the germline gene, which may arise from a read error. This rearrangement joins TRBV4-2 to TRBJ1-2; 8 bases are shared with TRBD1. This CDR3 region has 15 residues. Germline CDR1 reads LGHNA; CDR2 reads YNFKEQ. The DNA for the CDR3 is TGTGCCAGCAACCAAGGGGAAGGACAGGGTAGCGGCTACACCTTC. Its protein product is CASNQGEGQGSGYTF.

This clonotype has only a few counts. The rearrangement joins TRBV7-6 to TRBJ2-5; 12 bases are a match to TRBD1. Per the germline V gene, CDR1 is SGHVS and CDR2 is FNYEAQ. Trimming removed 3 bases from V and 4 bases from J; junction bases left unmatched: 9. The CDR3 sequence is 17 residues long. CDR3 in amino acids: CASSFYTGTGGSETQYF. The CDR3 DNA reads TGTGCCAGCAGCTTTTACACCGGGACAGGGGGCTCAGAGACCCAGTACTTC. Based on the CDR3 plus reference TRBV7-6 and TRBJ2-5, the full variable domain is GAGVSQSPRYKVTKRGQDVALRCDPISGHVSLYWYRQALGQGPEFLTYFNYEAQQDKSGLPNDRFSAERPEGSISTLTIQRTEQRDSAMYRCASSFYTGTGGSETQYFGPGTRLLVL.

The chain couples TRBV12-3 or TRBV12-4 to TRBJ2-2, with 9 bases matching TRBD1. The CDR3 contains 15 residues. With 5 bases clipped from V and 3 bases from J, the junction kept 4 bases outside the gene matches. CDR3 coding DNA: TGTGCCAGCAGTGCCGGGACAGGGTACACCGGGGAGCTGTTTTTT. It translates to CASSAGTGYTGELFF.

V gene TRBV7-2 combines with J gene TRBJ1-2, with D unresolved. The CDR3 loop spans 17 amino acids. The V gene's germline CDR1 is SGHTA and CDR2 FQGNSA. V was cut by 10 bases and J by 2 bases, with 26 bases left in between. CDR3 in DNA: TGTGCCATTTACAGCAAAAGGCCCGAGAAAGAAAACTATGGCTACACCTTC. It encodes CAIYSKRPEKENYGYTF.